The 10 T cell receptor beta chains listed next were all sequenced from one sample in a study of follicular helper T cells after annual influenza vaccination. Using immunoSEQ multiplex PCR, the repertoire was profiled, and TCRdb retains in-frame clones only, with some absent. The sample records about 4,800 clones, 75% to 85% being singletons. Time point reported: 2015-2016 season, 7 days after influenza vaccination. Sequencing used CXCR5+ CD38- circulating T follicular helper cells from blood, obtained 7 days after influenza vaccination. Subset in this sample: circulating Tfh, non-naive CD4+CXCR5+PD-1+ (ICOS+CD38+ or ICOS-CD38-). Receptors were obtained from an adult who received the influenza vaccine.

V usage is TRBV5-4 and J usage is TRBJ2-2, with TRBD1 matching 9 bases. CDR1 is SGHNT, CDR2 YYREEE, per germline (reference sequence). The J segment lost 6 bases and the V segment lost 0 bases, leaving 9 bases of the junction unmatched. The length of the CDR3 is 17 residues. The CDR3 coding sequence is TGTGCCAGCAGCTTGGGGGTCGGGACAGGGAAACCCGGGGAGCTGTTTTTT. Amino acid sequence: CASSLGVGTGKPGELFF.

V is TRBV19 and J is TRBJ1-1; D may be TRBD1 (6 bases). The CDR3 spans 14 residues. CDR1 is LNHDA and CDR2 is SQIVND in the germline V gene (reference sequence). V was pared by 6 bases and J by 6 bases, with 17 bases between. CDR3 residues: CASSHTGIESEAFF. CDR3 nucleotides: TGTGCCAGTAGCCATACAGGGATCGAGTCTGAAGCTTTCTTT.

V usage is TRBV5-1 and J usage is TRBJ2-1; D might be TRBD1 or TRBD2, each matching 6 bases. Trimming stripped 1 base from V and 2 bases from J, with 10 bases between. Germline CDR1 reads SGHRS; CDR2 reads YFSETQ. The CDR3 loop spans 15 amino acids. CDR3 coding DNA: TGCGCCAGCAGCTTGACGGGGGCCGCCTACAATGAGCAGTTCTTC. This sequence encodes CASSLTGAAYNEQFF. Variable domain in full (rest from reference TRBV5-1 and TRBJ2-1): KAGVTQTPRYLIKTRGQQVTLSCSPISGHRSVSWYQQTPGQGLQFLFEYFSETQRNKGNFPGRFSGRQFSNSRSEMNVSTLELGDSALYLCASSLTGAAYNEQFFGPGTRLTVL.

CDR3 nucleotide sequence: TGTGCCAGCAGCTTAGGGGTACCCACGCAGTATTTT. Protein sequence: CASSLGVPTQYF. The rearrangement uses TRBV7-4 and TRBJ2-3; D gene uncertain. Germline V CDR1 and CDR2: SGHVT, SQSDAQ. V was clipped by 1 base and J by 9 bases, with 8 bases between them. This CDR3 has 12 amino acids. The whole variable domain, filled in from reference TRBV7-4 and TRBJ2-3, reads GAGVSQSPRYKVAKRGRDVALRCDSISGHVTLYWYRQTLGQGSEVLTYSQSDAQRDKSGRPSGRFSAERPERSVSTLKIQRTEQGDSAVYLCASSLGVPTQYFGPGTRLTVL.

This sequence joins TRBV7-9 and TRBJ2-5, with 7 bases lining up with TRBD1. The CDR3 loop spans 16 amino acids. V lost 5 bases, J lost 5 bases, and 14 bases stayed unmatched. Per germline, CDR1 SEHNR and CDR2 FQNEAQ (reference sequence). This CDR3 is CASSRRDSLHGETQYF. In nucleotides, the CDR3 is TGTGCCAGCAGCCGTCGGGACAGTCTTCATGGGGAGACCCAGTACTTC.

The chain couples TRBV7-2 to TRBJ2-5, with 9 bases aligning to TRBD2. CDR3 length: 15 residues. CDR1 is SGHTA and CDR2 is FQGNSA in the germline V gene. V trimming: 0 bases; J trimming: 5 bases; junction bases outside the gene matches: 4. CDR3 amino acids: CASSLASGGRETQYF. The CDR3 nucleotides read TGTGCCAGCAGCTTAGCTAGCGGGGGAAGGGAGACCCAGTACTTC.

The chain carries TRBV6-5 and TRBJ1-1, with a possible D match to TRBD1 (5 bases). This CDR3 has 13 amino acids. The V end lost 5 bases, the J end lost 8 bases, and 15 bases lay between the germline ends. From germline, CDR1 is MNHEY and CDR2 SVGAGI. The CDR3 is CASSLGTAREAFF. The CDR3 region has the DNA TGTGCCAGCAGTCTAGGGACGGCTAGAGAAGCTTTCTTT.

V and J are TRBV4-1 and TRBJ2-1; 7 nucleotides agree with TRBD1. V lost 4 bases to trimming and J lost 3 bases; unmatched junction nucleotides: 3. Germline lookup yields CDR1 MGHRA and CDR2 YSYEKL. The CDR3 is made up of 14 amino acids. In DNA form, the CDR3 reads TGCGCCAGCAGCCGGGCAGGGGGCTACAATGAGCAGTTCTTC. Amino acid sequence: CASSRAGGYNEQFF.

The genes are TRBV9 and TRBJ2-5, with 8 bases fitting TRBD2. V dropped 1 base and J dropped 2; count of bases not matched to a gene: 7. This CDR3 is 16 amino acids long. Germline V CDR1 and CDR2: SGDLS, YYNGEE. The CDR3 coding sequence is TGTGCCAGCAGCGTAAGTCCGGGACTAGGACAAGAGACCCAGTACTTC. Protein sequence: CASSVSPGLGQETQYF.

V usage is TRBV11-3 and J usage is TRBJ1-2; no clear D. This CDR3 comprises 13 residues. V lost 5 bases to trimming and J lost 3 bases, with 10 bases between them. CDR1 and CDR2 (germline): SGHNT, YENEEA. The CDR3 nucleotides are TGTGCCAGCAGCCCAAATGATTACTATGGCTACACCTTC. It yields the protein CASSPNDYYGYTF.